This is a list of T cell receptor beta chains from one sample in a study of blood T cell repertoires in COVID-19. TCRdb's table, derived via immunoSEQ multiplex PCR, lists solely in-frame clones and lacks some. The sample yields a few hundred thousand clones, 75% to 95% seen once. The source material was peripheral blood. The receptors were gathered from a person aged 18 to 30 with COVID-19, enrolled during active disease. The CDR3 runs from the conserved cysteine through the conserved F or W. Fields, in order: CDR3 length, clone size, D gene, J gene, V gene, CDR3 DNA, CDR3 protein. The D gene is left open where the match is weak. Size is stated for part of the rows, as once, few or many counts, or as a class when the clone is expanded.

>21|NA|NA|TRBJ1-1|TRBV4-3
TGCGCCAGCAGCCAAGGTGACAGACCCACTATTTTGTACTGGCCTTACACTGAAGCTTTCTTT
CASSQGDRPTILYWPYTEAFF
>16|NA|NA|TRBJ2-1|TRBV6-4
TGTGCCAGCAGTGAATACTCTTGGTCAGGGGACAATGAGCAGTTCTTC
CASSEYSWSGDNEQFF
>13|NA|TRBD1|TRBJ2-5|TRBV29-1
TGCAGCGTTGCGGCAGGGGGTTCAGAGACCCAGTACTTC
CSVAAGGSETQYF
>11|NA|NA|TRBJ2-2|TRBV25-1
TGTGCCAGCAGGGGAGCCGGGGAGCTGTTTTTT
CASRGAGELFF
>16|NA|NA|TRBJ2-1|TRBV19
TGTGCCAGTAGCCTCGTACAGGGAGGGCTTTACAATGAGCAGTTCTTC
CASSLVQGGLYNEQFF
>14|NA|NA|TRBJ2-4|TRBV7-2
TGTGCCAGCACCCAGGGGGGCAGGGGTAACATTCAGTACTTC
CASTQGGRGNIQYF
>14|NA|NA|TRBJ1-2|TRBV5-1
TGCGCCAGCAGCGAGGACACCGCCTGGTATGGCTACACCTTC
CASSEDTAWYGYTF
>15|NA|NA|TRBJ1-1|TRBV19
TGTGCCAGTAGTACCTACCGGGGAGGAAGGACTGAAGCTTTCTTT
CASSTYRGGRTEAFF
>14|NA|NA|TRBJ2-1|TRBV12-2
TGTGCAAGTCGGTTGGACAGGGGGAAGAATGAGCAGTTCTTC
CASRLDRGKNEQFF
>13|NA|NA|TRBJ1-1|TRBV6-5
TGTGCCAGCCAAAACAGGGCGAACACTGAAGCTTTCTTT
CASQNRANTEAFF
>16|NA|NA|TRBJ2-2|TRBV9
TGTGCCAGCAGCGTAAGAGGTATTCTAGTAGCCGGGGAGCTGTTTTTT
CASSVRGILVAGELFF
>20|NA|TRBD1|TRBJ1-3|TRBV6-2/TRBV6-3
TGTGCCAGCAGCACGAGATCCGGGACAGGGGGCCATAGCTCTGGAAACACCATATATTTT
CASSTRSGTGGHSSGNTIYF
>16|NA|TRBD1|TRBJ2-7|TRBV24-1
TGTGCCACCAGTGACCAGACAGGGGGTCTTGGATACGAGCAGTACTTC
CATSDQTGGLGYEQYF
>15|NA|NA|TRBJ1-4|TRBV11-2
TGTGCCAGCAGCCTACAGGTGGGCGGTAATGAAAAACTGTTTTTT
CASSLQVGGNEKLFF
>15|NA|TRBD2|TRBJ2-1|TRBV11-2
TGTGCCAGCGGCAGAACTAGCGGGAGGGCTTGGGAGCAGTTCTTC
CASGRTSGRAWEQFF
>18|NA|TRBD2|TRBJ2-3|TRBV28
TGTGCCAGCAGCCAACTACACGGCGTAGCGGGAGAGGGGGATACGCAGTATTTT
CASSQLHGVAGEGDTQYF
>14|NA|NA|TRBJ1-2|TRBV19
TGTGCCAGTAGTAGACAGGAGACTAACTATGGCTACACCTTC
CASSRQETNYGYTF
>16|NA|TRBD2|TRBJ2-3|TRBV5-1
TGCGCCAGCAGCCCGACTAGCGGGAGGGCGGGAGATACGCAGTATTTT
CASSPTSGRAGDTQYF
>14|NA|NA|TRBJ2-2|TRBV27
TGTGCCAGCAGTCCATGGACAGACACCGGGGAGCTGTTTTTT
CASSPWTDTGELFF
>12|NA|NA|TRBJ2-2|TRBV4-1
TGCGCCAGCAGCGCACTGACCGGGGAGCTGTTTTTT
CASSALTGELFF
>12|once|TRBD2|TRBJ2-7|TRBV12-3/TRBV12-4
TGTGCCAGCAGTCTGGGAGGGGACGAGCAGTACTTC
CASSLGGDEQYF
>15|NA|TRBD2|TRBJ2-7|TRBV7-3
TGTGCCAGCAGCCTAGCGGGAGGCACCACCTACGAGCAGTACTTC
CASSLAGGTTYEQYF
>16|NA|TRBD2|TRBJ2-3|TRBV2
TGTGCCAGCAGTGAAAGCCTGGGAGGGAGCACAGATACGCAGTATTTT
CASSESLGGSTDTQYF
>12|NA|TRBD2|TRBJ2-7|TRBV27
TGTGCCTGCGGGGAGGGAACTCTCGAGCAGTACTTC
CACGEGTLEQYF
>15|NA|TRBD1|TRBJ2-7|TRBV4-1
TGCGCCAGCAGCCTTAGGGACAGGTCAACCTACGAGCAGTACTTC
CASSLRDRSTYEQYF
>15|NA|NA|TRBJ1-5|TRBV4-1
TGCGCCAGCTCCCCGAAGGAGAATAGCAATCAGCCCCAGCATTTT
CASSPKENSNQPQHF
>15|NA|NA|TRBJ1-3|TRBV19
TGTGCCAGTAGTATAGAGTGGAGCTCTGGAAACACCATATATTTT
CASSIEWSSGNTIYF
>13|NA|TRBD1|TRBJ1-1|TRBV12-3/TRBV12-4
TGTGCCAGCAGTTCCCGACAGGGAACTGAAGCTTTCTTT
CASSSRQGTEAFF
>16|NA|NA|TRBJ2-7|TRBV29-1
TGCAGCGTTGGAGGAGGGGAAAGGTGGGAAATCTACGAGCAGTACTTC
CSVGGGERWEIYEQYF
>15|NA|TRBD1|TRBJ1-2|TRBV6-5
TGTGCCAGCAGTCCGCGACAGGGGGTTCGCTTTGGCTACACCTTC
CASSPRQGVRFGYTF
>16|NA|NA|TRBJ2-3|TRBV18
TGTGCCAGCTCACCACCAGGGGGGGCTGGCTCAGATACGCAGTATTTT
CASSPPGGAGSDTQYF
>14|NA|TRBD2|TRBJ2-1|TRBV5-1
TGCGCCAGCAGCTCTAGCGGCCCCTACAATGAGCAGTTCTTC
CASSSSGPYNEQFF
>14|NA|NA|TRBJ1-1|TRBV28
TGTGCCAGCAGTTTGCTCAGTATGAACACTGAAGCTTTCTTT
CASSLLSMNTEAFF
>13|NA|NA|TRBJ2-7|TRBV27
TGTGCCAGCAGTTTATCGAGGCCCTACGAGCAGTACTTC
CASSLSRPYEQYF
>16|NA|TRBD1|TRBJ2-1|TRBV5-1
TGCGCCAGCAGCGAAAAATATTCCGGGACAGGGGGCGAGCAGTTCTTC
CASSEKYSGTGGEQFF
>13|NA|NA|TRBJ1-2|TRBV7-2
TGTGCCAGCAGCGTAGGACAGCTCCGGGGGTTAACCTTC
CASSVGQLRGLTF
>13|NA|NA|TRBJ1-3|TRBV6-5
TGTGCCATTGGGGCTTTCTCTGGAAACACCATATATTTT
CAIGAFSGNTIYF
>15|NA|NA|TRBJ1-6|TRBV7-9
TGTGCCAGCAGGGCAAAGGGGAAACTTAATTCACCCCTCCACTTT
CASRAKGKLNSPLHF
>14|NA|TRBD2|TRBJ2-1|TRBV7-2
TGTGCCAGCAGTCGGGGGGGCACGGCTTCCAAACAGTTCTTC
CASSRGGTASKQFF
>15|NA|TRBD2|TRBJ2-7|TRBV24-1
TGTGCCACCAGTGACGGGAGCGGGGATTATTACGAGCAGTACTTC
CATSDGSGDYYEQYF
>15|NA|NA|TRBJ2-7|TRBV4-2
TGTGCCAGCAGCCAAGATGGGACCAGAGGGGGCGAGCAGTACTTC
CASSQDGTRGGEQYF
>14|NA|NA|TRBJ2-7|TRBV21-1
TGTGCCAGCGAAGAAGATGTATTTAGTCCCGAGCAGTACTTC
CASEEDVFSPEQYF